Each of the 32 T cell receptor beta chains below was sequenced from the same sample in a study of graft-versus-host responses after intestinal transplantation. Lymphocytes (intraepithelial and lamina propria) were released by processing the graft tissue. Sequenced by immunoSEQ multiplex PCR; TCRdb stores in-frame clones only, minus some. Found here are 15,000 to 20,000 clones, approximately 86% of them singletons; the top ten hold around 5.5%. This specimen was ileum tissue, taken 17 days after transplant. The source of these receptors is a human patient who received an intestinal transplant, so some T cells may come from the graft donor.

This clone occurred a few times. V gene TRBV27 combines with J gene TRBJ2-5; TRBD1 might be the D (6 bases). The germline gives CDR1 MNHEY, CDR2 SMNVEV (reference sequence). V was clipped by 5 bases and J by 7 bases, with 14 bases between them. This CDR3 region has 13 residues. This CDR3 reads CASSVTAQGTQYF. The CDR3 nucleotides read TGTGCCAGCAGTGTTACCGCACAGGGGACCCAGTACTTC.

CDR3 DNA sequence: TGTGCCAGCAGCTTAGGATGGAATGAGCAGTTCTTC. This gives the protein CASSLGWNEQFF. The gene calls are TRBV7-2 and TRBJ2-1; D call uncertain. Germline V gene data show CDR1 as SGHTA and CDR2 as FQGNSA. Trimming cost V 1 base and J 7 bases, with 5 bases left between them. The CDR3 runs 12 residues.

The gene calls are TRBV7-9 and TRBJ2-1; 14 nucleotides align to TRBD2. Germline trimming cut 4 bases from V and 7 bases from J; bases unmatched to any gene: 12. This CDR3 spans 18 amino acids. Germline CDR1 reads SEHNR; CDR2 reads FQNEAQ (reference sequence). CDR3 nucleotide sequence: TGTGCCAGCAGCTCCCCTTTGACTAGCGGGAGGGGTTGGAATGAGCAGTTCTTC. This encodes CASSSPLTSGRGWNEQFF.

The rearrangement joins TRBV29-1 to TRBJ2-1; a possible D gene is TRBD2 (5 bases). Germline V gives CDR1 SQVTM, CDR2 ANQGSEA. V was trimmed by 1 base and J by 7 bases, leaving 8 bases between them. There are 12 residues in the CDR3. The CDR3 loop reads CSVEARGNEQFF. The DNA for the CDR3 is TGCAGCGTTGAAGCGAGAGGGAATGAGCAGTTCTTC.

This sequence joins TRBV29-1 and TRBJ2-3; D remains unclear. The germline V and J ends were trimmed by 5 bases and 3 bases, with 15 bases remaining between them. Germline V CDR1 and CDR2: SQVTM, ANQGSEA. This CDR3 spans 14 amino acids. CDR3: CSVPGIGRTDTQYF. For the CDR3, the DNA is TGCAGCGTTCCTGGGATAGGAAGGACAGATACGCAGTATTTT.

V usage is TRBV13 and J usage is TRBJ2-5, with 11 bases identical to TRBD2. The CDR3 is 16 residues long. Germline CDR1 PRHDT, CDR2 FYEKMQ (reference sequence). The ends lost 3 bases at V and 0 bases at J; junction bases unmatched: 3. The CDR3 coding sequence is TGTGCCAGCAGCTTGGTTAGCGGGGGGGACCAAGAGACCCAGTACTTC. This gives the protein CASSLVSGGDQETQYF. Full variable domain (remainder filled in from reference TRBV13 and TRBJ2-5): AAGVIQSPRHLIKEKRETATLKCYPIPRHDTVYWYQQGPGQDPQFLISFYEKMQSDKGSIPDRFSAQQFSDYHSELNMSSLELGDSALYFCASSLVSGGDQETQYFGPGTRLLVL.

The CDR3 nucleotides read TGTGCCAGCAGTTTATCGGGGGTGGGGAATAGCAATCAGCCCCAGCATTTT. It translates to CASSLSGVGNSNQPQHF. The V call is TRBV28, the J call TRBJ1-5, with TRBD1 as a possible D gene (5 bases). Germline loops: CDR1 MDHEN, CDR2 SYDVKM. The CDR3 has 17 residues. V shed 1 base and J shed 0 bases, with 13 bases lying between them.

The V gene is TRBV11-2, the J gene TRBJ2-3, with TRBD2 matching 9 bases. Germline loops: CDR1 SGHAT, CDR2 FQNNGV. The trim removed 3 bases at V and 3 bases at J, leaving 1 base unmatched. The CDR3 totals 14 residues. The chain's CDR3 is CASSLLAGTDTQYF. DNA for the CDR3: TGTGCCAGCAGCTTGCTAGCGGGAACAGATACGCAGTATTTT.

This rearrangement joins TRBV6-4 to TRBJ2-2, with 10 bases fitting TRBD1. CDR1 MRHNA and CDR2 SNTAGT come from the germline V gene. V shed 6 bases, J shed 5 bases, and the junction held 3 bases outside the gene matches. The CDR3 runs to 14 residues. CDR3 loop: CASRLGQGTGELFF. As DNA, the CDR3 is TGTGCCAGCAGATTGGGACAGGGGACCGGGGAGCTGTTTTTT.

The chain combines TRBV2 with TRBJ2-7; 9 bases are shared with TRBD2. CDR1 and CDR2 from the germline V gene are SNHLY and FYNNEI. The CDR3 has 15 amino acids. V shed 2 bases and J 7 bases; nucleotides not matched to a gene: 9. The CDR3 bases are TGTGCCAGCAGTGAATCGGCGGGAGGGCCGCGGGAGCAGTACTTC. It encodes CASSESAGGPREQYF. The full variable domain, rest sourced from reference TRBV2 and TRBJ2-7, is EPEVTQTPSHQVTQMGQEVILRCVPISNHLYFYWYRQILGQKVEFLVSFYNNEISEKSEIFDDQFSVERPDGSNFTLKIRSTKLEDSAMYFCASSESAGGPREQYFGPGTRLTVT.

This rearrangement joins TRBV7-9 to TRBJ2-1; 9 bases align to TRBD2. V dropped 4 bases and J dropped 4; count of bases not matched to a gene: 5. This CDR3 is built from 15 residues. Germline CDR1 and CDR2: SEHNR and FQNEAQ (reference sequence). The CDR3, as DNA: TGTGCCAGCAGCTCTAGCGGGGTGGTTTACAATGAGCAGTTCTTC. It codes for CASSSSGVVYNEQFF. Full variable domain (remainder filled in from reference TRBV7-9 and TRBJ2-1): DTGVSQNPRHKITKRGQNVTFRCDPISEHNRLYWYRQTLGQGPEFLTYFQNEAQLEKSRLLSDRFSAERPKGSFSTLEIQRTEQGDSAMYLCASSSSGVVYNEQFFGPGTRLTVL.

The V and J genes are TRBV18 and TRBJ2-5; tentatively, D is TRBD1 or TRBD2 (7 bases each). This CDR3 is 16 amino acids long. CDR1 KGHSH and CDR2 LQKENI come from the germline V gene. Trimming took off 0 bases at V and 5 bases at J, with 16 bases between the two ends. The DNA of the CDR3 is TGTGCCAGCTCACCACCGACGGCAGGGGGGGCGGAGACCCAGTACTTC. Protein sequence: CASSPPTAGGAETQYF.

CDR3 nucleotides: TGTGCCAGCAGTTATCAGGACGGAAACTACGAGCAGTACTTC. Its protein is CASSYQDGNYEQYF. J is TRBJ2-7 and V is TRBV6-6, with D unresolved. The V end lost 3 bases, the J end lost 3 bases, and 12 bases lay between the germline ends. Germline loops: CDR1 MNHNY, CDR2 SVGAGI (reference sequence). The CDR3 runs to 14 residues.

V gene TRBV7-2 combines with J gene TRBJ2-4; TRBD2 matches at 8 bases. Trimming took 3 bases from V and 7 from J; bases not matched to a gene: 11. CDR1 SGHTA and CDR2 FQGNSA come from the germline V gene. The length of the CDR3 is 16 residues. The CDR3 is CASSFQRGSDVNIQYF. In DNA form, the CDR3 reads TGTGCCAGCAGCTTTCAGCGGGGGAGCGATGTCAACATTCAGTACTTC.

As concerns this clone: Other DNA sequences in this sample translate to the same CDR3. The rearrangement links TRBV28 to TRBJ1-3; TRBD1 is a possible D gene (5 bases). The CDR3 covers 14 residues. Germline CDR1 and CDR2: MDHEN and SYDVKM. The V end lost 2 bases, the J end lost 3 bases, and 8 bases lay between the germline ends. The DNA of the CDR3 is TGTGCCAGCAGTTTAGGGGGGAGTGGAAACACCATATATTTT. It specifies CASSLGGSGNTIYF.

The chain combines TRBV29-1 with TRBJ2-3; possibly TRBD2 for D (6 bases). The V end was cut by 4 bases, the J end by 0 bases, with 14 bases between. CDR3 length equals 15 residues. CDR1 and CDR2 (germline): SQVTM, ANQGSEA. In DNA form, the CDR3 reads TGCAGCGTTGTCCGAGGCGGGATCAGCACAGATACGCAGTATTTT. Translated, it gives CSVVRGGISTDTQYF.

Points on this clone: The sample carries other DNA sequences with the same CDR3. The V gene is TRBV4-1, the J gene TRBJ2-2; D uncertain. Germline V gene data show CDR1 as MGHRA and CDR2 as YSYEKL. V lost 3 bases and J lost 0, with 2 bases in between. This CDR3 spans 13 amino acids. The CDR3 nucleotides read TGCGCCAGCAGCCACTCGAACACCGGGGAGCTGTTTTTT. Protein sequence: CASSHSNTGELFF.

This clone was counted between two and nine times. The rearrangement links TRBV7-9 to TRBJ1-1; no clear D gene. The CDR3 is made up of 15 amino acids. Trimming left V 3 bases short and J 4 bases short, with 15 bases between. Germline-derived CDR1 and CDR2 are SEHNR and FQNEAQ (reference sequence). Here the CDR3 reads CASSFWNAMGTEAFF. CDR3 coding DNA: TGTGCCAGCAGCTTTTGGAACGCTATGGGCACTGAAGCTTTCTTT.

This clone was detected only a few times. The chain joins TRBV11-1 to TRBJ2-7; 11 nucleotides match TRBD2. Looked up from germline, CDR1 is SGHAT and CDR2 is FQDESV (reference sequence). The CDR3 has 14 amino acids. The V and J ends lost 5 bases and 4 bases, in that order; junction bases with no gene match: 4. This chain's CDR3 is CASSDTSGSYEQYF. The CDR3 nucleotides are TGTGCCAGCAGCGACACTAGCGGGAGTTACGAGCAGTACTTC.

The J gene is TRBJ1-1, the V gene TRBV5-1, with D unresolved. CDR1 is SGHRS and CDR2 is YFSETQ in the germline V gene. V was cut by 1 base and J by 2 bases, with 9 bases left in between. CDR3 length equals 14 residues. Here the CDR3 reads CASSLTESNTEAFF. The CDR3 DNA is TGCGCCAGCAGCTTGACAGAGAGTAACACTGAAGCTTTCTTT.

This sequence joins TRBV9 and TRBJ2-5; D uncertain. CDR3 size: 13 residues. The germline V and J ends were trimmed by 0 bases and 3 bases, with 6 bases remaining between them. The germline CDR1 and CDR2 sequences are SGDLS and YYNGEE. The CDR3 is CASSVGPEETQYF. The CDR3, as DNA: TGTGCCAGCAGCGTAGGACCAGAAGAGACCCAGTACTTC.

This sequence joins TRBV1 and TRBJ2-2; TRBD2 is taken as the D call from the table, unchecked against the DNA. TRBV1 is a pseudogene locus. CDR3 size: 16 residues. The CDR3: CTSSADQRGGTGELFF. CDR3 in DNA: TGCACCAGCAGCGCGGACCAGCGGGGAGGCACCGGGGAGCTGTTTTTT.

V is TRBV19 and J is TRBJ2-3; D is perhaps TRBD2 (5 bases). V gave up 2 bases and J gave up 2 bases, with 8 bases separating them. The CDR3 has 14 amino acids. The germline gives CDR1 LNHDA, CDR2 SQIVND (reference sequence). CDR3 protein: CASSIQLATDTQYF. The CDR3 nucleotides are TGTGCCAGTAGTATACAGCTAGCCACAGATACGCAGTATTTT.

This rearrangement joins TRBV6-5 to TRBJ1-4; D gene ambiguous. The CDR3 loop spans 15 amino acids. Trimming left V 2 bases short and J 2 bases short, with 9 bases between. In germline, CDR1 is MNHEY, CDR2 SVGAGI. Here the CDR3 reads CASSYRGGTNEKLFF. The CDR3 region has the DNA TGTGCCAGCAGTTACCGGGGAGGCACTAATGAAAAACTGTTTTTT.

J is TRBJ1-1 and V is TRBV6-6; TRBD1 might be the D (5 bases). Trimming took 8 bases from V and 5 from J, leaving 15 bases between them. CDR1 is MNHNY, CDR2 SVGAGI, per germline (reference sequence). The CDR3 spans 13 residues. The CDR3 DNA reads TGTGCCAGCGGGCCCCTGTGGGGGACTGAAGCTTTCTTT. Amino acids: CASGPLWGTEAFF.

The rearrangement links TRBV7-3 to TRBJ2-1; possible D gene TRBD2, 6 bases. The V end lost 2 bases, the J end lost 9 bases, and 8 bases lay between the germline ends. The germline gives CDR1 SGHTA, CDR2 FQGTGA. The CDR3 has 12 amino acids. CDR3 loop: CASSLLGGEQFF. The CDR3 DNA reads as TGTGCCAGCAGCTTACTCGGGGGTGAGCAGTTCTTC. Supplemented by reference TRBV7-3 and TRBJ2-1, the full variable domain reads GAGVSQTPSNKVTEKGKYVELRCDPISGHTALYWYRQSLGQGPEFLIYFQGTGAADDSGLPNDRFFAVRPEGSVSTLKIQRTERGDSAVYLCASSLLGGEQFFGPGTRLTVL.

The rearrangement links TRBV4-1 to TRBJ1-2; the D gene is possibly TRBD1 (6 bases). V gave up 4 bases and J gave up 4 bases, with 28 bases separating them. CDR3 size: 19 residues. Germline assignment: CDR1 MGHRA and CDR2 YSYEKL. In DNA, the CDR3 is TGCGCCAGCAGCCCCCAAGACAGGACCTGGGCGCCATCTAGCTATGGCTACACCTTC. Amino acid sequence: CASSPQDRTWAPSSYGYTF.

This sequence joins TRBV25-1 and TRBJ2-2; TRBD1 or TRBD2 may be the D gene (5 bases each). There are 16 residues in the CDR3. V was shortened by 6 bases and J by 3 bases, with 17 bases between the two germline ends. Germline V gene lookup returns CDR1 MGHDK and CDR2 SYGVNS. In nucleotides, the CDR3 is TGTGCCAGCAGCAACTCCCCCAGGGAGTACACCGGGGAGCTGTTTTTT. Translation: CASSNSPREYTGELFF.

This chain joins TRBV6-5 and TRBJ1-1; unclear D gene. The CDR3 sequence is 14 residues long. V lost 6 bases and J lost 4, with 15 bases in between. In germline, CDR1 is MNHEY, CDR2 SVGAGI. The CDR3 loop reads CASRQFWAATEAFF. CDR3 DNA sequence: TGTGCCAGCAGACAATTTTGGGCGGCCACTGAAGCTTTCTTT.

The chain recombines TRBV4-3 with TRBJ2-1; D is possibly TRBD2 (6 bases). The V end lost 6 bases, the J end lost 1 base, and 13 bases lay between the germline ends. CDR1 and CDR2 from the germline V gene are LGHNA and YSLEER. There are 15 residues in the CDR3. CDR3 nucleotides: TGCGCCAGCAGTCAGGAGGGAATGTCCTACAATGAGCAGTTCTTC. This translates into CASSQEGMSYNEQFF.

This rearrangement joins TRBV30 to TRBJ1-5, with D unclear. Germline V gives CDR1 GTSNPN, CDR2 SVGIG (reference sequence). The CDR3 consists of 14 residues. V was clipped by 4 bases and J by 3 bases, with 13 bases between them. This chain's CDR3 is CAWTSSGFNQPQHF. The CDR3 DNA follows: TGTGCCTGGACTAGCTCCGGGTTCAATCAGCCCCAGCATTTT.

The sample holds one count of this clone. This chain joins TRBV4-2 and TRBJ2-4, with D tentatively TRBD1 (6 bases). The germline V gene encodes CDR1 LGHNA and CDR2 YNFKEQ. CDR3 length equals 14 residues. V was clipped by 1 base and J by 6 bases, with 10 bases between them. The CDR3 loop reads CASSQVAGANIQYF. Written as DNA, the CDR3 is TGTGCCAGCAGCCAAGTGGCAGGGGCAAACATTCAGTACTTC.